This is a list of T cell receptor beta chains from one sample in a study of identical twins. TCRdb re-analysed the 5' RACE reads in MiXCR, keeping a single row per CDR3 protein. There are hundreds of thousands of distinct CDR3 sequences in the sample; around 6.1% occur only once, and approximately 2% lies in the top ten. Input material: naive T cells sorted from blood. These TCRs come from a man younger than 30 in good health. Each CDR3 is given without its conserved first and last residue. Fields, in order: V gene, J gene, CDR3 protein.

TRBV21-1,TRBJ2-2,ASGCGGPNTGELF
TRBV11-2,TRBJ1-4,ASSLGGGVGEKLF
TRBV28,TRBJ2-7,ASSLPEGRRPPYEQY
TRBV24-1,TRBJ2-2,ATRDRSDTGELF
TRBV20-1,TRBJ2-3,SAKAGTSTDTQY
TRBV6-2/TRBV6-3,TRBJ2-7,ASSYSPGSGRSYEQY
TRBV3-1,TRBJ2-3,ASSQDAVSTDTQY
TRBV12-3/TRBV12-4,TRBJ2-3,ASNWWETGTNTQY
TRBV5-1,TRBJ2-1,ASSFPGGGDNEQF
TRBV12-3/TRBV12-4,TRBJ1-2,ASSLPGRGYT
TRBV12-3/TRBV12-4,TRBJ2-5,ASSWGSETQY
TRBV6-1,TRBJ2-7,ASWTSGSGYEQY
TRBV12-3/TRBV12-4,TRBJ2-5,ASSLVRGQGAVIETQY
TRBV12-5,TRBJ2-3,ASALGLAGEGTQY
TRBV18,TRBJ1-3,ASSPAGLGNTIY
TRBV5-1,TRBJ2-1,ASSLQFGGGNYNEQF
TRBV11-3,TRBJ2-1,ASSPTSGNEQF
TRBV6-1,TRBJ1-4,ASSEGWGPEEKLF
TRBV6-1,TRBJ2-1,ASRTRVAYNEQF
TRBV3-1,TRBJ2-1,ASSQDQGLTRRPF
TRBV12-3/TRBV12-4,TRBJ1-6,ASSLARQNSPLH
TRBV12-5,TRBJ2-1,ASGLVAPHEQF
TRBV25-1,TRBJ1-1,ASPPGNEAF
TRBV18,TRBJ2-7,ASSSPWGRGYEQY
TRBV19,TRBJ2-6,ASSRSDGANVLT
TRBV25-1,TRBJ1-1,ASRTAGTNTEAF
TRBV7-9,TRBJ1-2,ASSPRDSYNYGYT
TRBV15,TRBJ2-3,ATSTPPDYRQY
TRBV7-2,TRBJ2-7,ASSLAELRDTPYEQY
TRBV6-2/TRBV6-3,TRBJ2-1,ASSGWGGGNEQF
TRBV21-1,TRBJ2-4,ASSFQRVPRGKNIQY
TRBV28,TRBJ2-2,ASSRMTSGNTGELF
TRBV5-1,TRBJ1-1,ASSDTPGQLNTEAF
TRBV6-1,TRBJ1-6,ASSAGTRGNLSPLH
TRBV6-1,TRBJ2-1,ASRNTQRSYNEQF
TRBV20-1,TRBJ2-1,SARDRGQAISEQF
TRBV20-1,TRBJ2-2,SARRGGTGELF
TRBV12-3/TRBV12-4,TRBJ2-1,ASRSKITYNEQF